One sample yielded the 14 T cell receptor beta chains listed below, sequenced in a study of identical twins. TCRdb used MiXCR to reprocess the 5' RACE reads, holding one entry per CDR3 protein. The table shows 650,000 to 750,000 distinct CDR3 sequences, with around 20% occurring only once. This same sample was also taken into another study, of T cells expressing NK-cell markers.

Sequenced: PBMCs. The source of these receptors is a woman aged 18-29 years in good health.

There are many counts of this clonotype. CDR3 nucleotide sequence: TGTGCCGCCTGGAGGACCGGCTACGAGCAGTACTTC. It encodes CAAWRTGYEQYF. This rearrangement joins TRBV6-1 to TRBJ2-7; D perhaps matches TRBD2 (5 bases). CDR1 is MNHNS and CDR2 is SASEGT in the germline V gene. V shed 11 bases and J shed 3 bases, with 14 bases lying between them. The CDR3 consists of 12 residues.

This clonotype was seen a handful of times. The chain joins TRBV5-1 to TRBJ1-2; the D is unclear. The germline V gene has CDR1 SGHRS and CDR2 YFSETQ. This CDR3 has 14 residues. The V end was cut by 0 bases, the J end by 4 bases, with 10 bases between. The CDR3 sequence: CASSLEVTTYGYTF. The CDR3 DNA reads TGCGCCAGCAGCTTGGAGGTCACAACCTATGGCTACACCTTC.

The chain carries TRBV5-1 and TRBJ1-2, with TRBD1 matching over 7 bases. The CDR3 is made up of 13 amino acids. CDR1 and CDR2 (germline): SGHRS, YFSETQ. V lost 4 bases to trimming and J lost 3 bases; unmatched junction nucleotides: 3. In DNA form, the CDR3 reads TGCGCCAGCAGCACTACAGGGGACTATGGCTACACCTTC. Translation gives CASSTTGDYGYTF.

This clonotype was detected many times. DNA for the CDR3: TGTGCCAGCAGTTTCAGGGTCAGGCGGCAGTACTTC. Its protein is CASSFRVRRQYF. The chain is built from TRBV12-3 or TRBV12-4 and TRBJ2-7; D is possibly TRBD1 (5 bases). Trimming took off 3 bases at V and 9 bases at J, with 12 bases between the two ends. This CDR3 has 12 amino acids.

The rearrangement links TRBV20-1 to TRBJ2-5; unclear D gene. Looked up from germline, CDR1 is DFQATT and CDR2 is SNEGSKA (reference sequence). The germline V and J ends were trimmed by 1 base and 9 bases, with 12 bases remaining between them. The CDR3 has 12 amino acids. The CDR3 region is CSARAPGKAQYF. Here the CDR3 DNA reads TGCAGTGCTAGAGCCCCTGGCAAGGCCCAGTACTTC.

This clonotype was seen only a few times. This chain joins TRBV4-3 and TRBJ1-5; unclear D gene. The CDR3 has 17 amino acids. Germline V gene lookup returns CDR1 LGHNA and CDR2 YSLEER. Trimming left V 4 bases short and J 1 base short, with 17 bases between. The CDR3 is CASSLFLSGSSNQPQHF. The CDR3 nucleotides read TGCGCCAGCAGCCTCTTCCTCTCAGGATCGAGCAATCAGCCCCAGCATTTT.

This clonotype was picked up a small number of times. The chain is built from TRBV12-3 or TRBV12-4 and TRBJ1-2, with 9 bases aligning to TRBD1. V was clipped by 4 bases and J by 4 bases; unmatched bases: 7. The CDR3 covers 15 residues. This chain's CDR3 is CASSSPDRGFYGYTF. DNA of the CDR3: TGTGCCAGCAGTTCTCCGGACAGGGGTTTCTATGGCTACACCTTC.

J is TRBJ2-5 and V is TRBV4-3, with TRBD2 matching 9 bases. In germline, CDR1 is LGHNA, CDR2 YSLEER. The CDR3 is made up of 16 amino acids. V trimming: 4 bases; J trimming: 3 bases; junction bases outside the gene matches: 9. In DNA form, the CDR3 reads TGCGCCAGCAGCCGTCGAGCGGGAGGCGATGAAGAGACCCAGTACTTC. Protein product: CASSRRAGGDEETQYF.

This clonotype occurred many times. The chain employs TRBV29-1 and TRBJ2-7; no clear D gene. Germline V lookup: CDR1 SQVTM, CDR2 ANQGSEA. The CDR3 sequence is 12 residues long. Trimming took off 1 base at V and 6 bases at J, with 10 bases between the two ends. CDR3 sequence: CSVEGPKSEQYF. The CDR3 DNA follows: TGCAGCGTTGAAGGCCCCAAGAGCGAGCAGTACTTC.

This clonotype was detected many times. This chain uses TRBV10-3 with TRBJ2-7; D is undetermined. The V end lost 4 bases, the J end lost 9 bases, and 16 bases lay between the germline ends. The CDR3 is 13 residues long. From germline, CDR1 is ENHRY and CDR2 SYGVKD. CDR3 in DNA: TGTGCCATCAGTGGCCCGGGTCTCGACGGGCAGTACTTC. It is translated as CAISGPGLDGQYF.

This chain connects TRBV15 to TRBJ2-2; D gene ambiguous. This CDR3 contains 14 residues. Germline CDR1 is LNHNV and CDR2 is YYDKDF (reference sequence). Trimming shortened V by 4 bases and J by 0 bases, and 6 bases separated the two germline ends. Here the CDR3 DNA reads TGTGCCACCAGCACTCCGGCGAACACCGGGGAGCTGTTTTTT. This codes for CATSTPANTGELFF.

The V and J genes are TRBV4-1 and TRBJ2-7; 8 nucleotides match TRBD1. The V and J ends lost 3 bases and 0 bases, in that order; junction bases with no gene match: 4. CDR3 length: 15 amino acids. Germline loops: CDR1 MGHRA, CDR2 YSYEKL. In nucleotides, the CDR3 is TGCGCCAGCAGCCAGTCCGGGACAGGCTCCTACGAGCAGTACTTC. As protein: CASSQSGTGSYEQYF.

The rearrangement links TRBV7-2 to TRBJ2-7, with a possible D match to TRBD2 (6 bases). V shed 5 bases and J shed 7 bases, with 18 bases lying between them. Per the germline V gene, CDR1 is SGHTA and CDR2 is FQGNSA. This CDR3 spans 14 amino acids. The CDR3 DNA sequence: TGTGCCAGCAGCACGGGGGACTCCTTTTGGGAGCAGTACTTC. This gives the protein CASSTGDSFWEQYF.

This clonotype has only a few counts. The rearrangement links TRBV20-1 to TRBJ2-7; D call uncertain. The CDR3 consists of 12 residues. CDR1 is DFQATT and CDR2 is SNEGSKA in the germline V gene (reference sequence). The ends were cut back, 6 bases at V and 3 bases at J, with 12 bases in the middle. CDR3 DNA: TGCAGTGCCAGAAATGTAGGCTACGAGCAGTACTTC. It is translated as CSARNVGYEQYF.